The T cell receptor beta chain described here comes from a study of T cells in narcolepsy. About the study: Enrolled donors included narcolepsy type 1 or type 2 patients and healthy controls.

Trimming cost V 5 bases and J 7 bases, with 17 bases left between them. The CDR3 totals 14 residues. Per germline, CDR1 LNHDA and CDR2 SQIVND (reference sequence). Remarks on this clone: What it recognizes is unknown.

Study-wide results and caveats: In some patient and control memory CD4+ samples, autoreactive clones were absent. Reportedly, autoreactive clonotypes were serially detected in patients' blood but not controls'. HCRT-specific and TRIB2-specific autoreactive clonotypes appeared among same-patient CSF and blood CD4+ clonotypes.

Assay: immunoSEQ multiplex PCR; the TCRdb copy retains only in-frame clones and omits some. The table includes approximately 35,000 clones, 80% detected once. The chain has TRBV19 and TRBJ2-5, with D possibly matching TRBD2 (6 bases). Sequencing was carried out using memory (CD45RA-) CD4+ T cells from blood. The sequence derives from a human donor in good health. The CDR3 region is CASSAQAGPVTQYF. CDR3 bases: TGTGCCAGTAGTGCCCAGGCGGGGCCGGTGACCCAGTACTTC.